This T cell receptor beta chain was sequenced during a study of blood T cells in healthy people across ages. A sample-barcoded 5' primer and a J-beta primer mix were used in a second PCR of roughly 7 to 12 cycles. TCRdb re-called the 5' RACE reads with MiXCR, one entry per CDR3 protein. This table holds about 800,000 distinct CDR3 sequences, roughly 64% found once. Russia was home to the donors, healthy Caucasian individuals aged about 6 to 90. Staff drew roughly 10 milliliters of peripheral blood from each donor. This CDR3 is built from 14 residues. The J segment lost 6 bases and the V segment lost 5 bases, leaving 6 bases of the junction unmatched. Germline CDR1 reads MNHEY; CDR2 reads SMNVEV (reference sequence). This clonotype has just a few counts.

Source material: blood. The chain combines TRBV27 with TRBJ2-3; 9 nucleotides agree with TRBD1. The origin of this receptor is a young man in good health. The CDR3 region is CASSLRTGGDTQYF. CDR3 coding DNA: TGTGCCAGCAGTCTCCGCACAGGGGGCGATACGCAGTATTTT.